This T cell receptor beta chain was recovered during a study of T cell responses to AZD1222 COVID-19 vaccine. TCRdb's copy holds only in-frame clones and misses some; the assay was immunoSEQ multiplex PCR. This table has around 150,000 clones, around 91% appearing once. Study-wide points: Unmutated variant regions reportedly attract nearly half of all spike-specific TCRs. Donors were mostly white British, more females; clonal diversity possibly underestimated. Only five or six individuals given AZD1222 were seropositive at baseline.

As to this clone: The antigen is not known.

After removal of 4 bases from V and 8 bases from J, the junction contained 5 bases not matched to a gene. CDR1 LGHNA and CDR2 YNFKEQ come from the germline V gene. There are 13 residues in the CDR3. Sequenced material: peripheral blood, taken on day 0 of AZD1222 vaccination. The rearrangement uses TRBV4-2 and TRBJ2-1; 7 bases are a match to TRBD2. The TCR was taken from an adult in good health. As DNA, the CDR3 is TGTGCCAGCAGCCTGGAACGGGAGGATGAGCAGTTCTTC. Its protein product is CASSLEREDEQFF.